Included here is one T cell receptor beta chain sequence, with context. The sample belongs to a study of control samples from healthy donors and cancer patients. Sequenced by immunoSEQ multiplex PCR; TCRdb stores in-frame clones only, minus some. The sample consists of about 130,000 clones, 87% of them appearing once. The CDR3 contains 14 residues. Germline CDR1 is SGHRS and CDR2 is YFSETQ. Trimming cost V 1 base and J 4 bases, with 11 bases left between them. The rearrangement links TRBV5-1 to TRBJ1-1; D is unclear. Sequencing was performed on blood. This receptor was identified in a man in his late teens or twenties in good health. CDR3 nucleotides: TGCGCCAGCAGCTTGATCGGTGCGGGCACTGAAGCTTTCTTT. It specifies CASSLIGAGTEAFF. Drawing the rest from reference TRBV5-1 and TRBJ1-1, the complete variable domain is KAGVTQTPRYLIKTRGQQVTLSCSPISGHRSVSWYQQTPGQGLQFLFEYFSETQRNKGNFPGRFSGRQFSNSRSEMNVSTLELGDSALYLCASSLIGAGTEAFFGQGTRLTVV.